This entry lists 30 T cell receptor beta chains sequenced from one sample in a study of shared clonotypes between healthy human individuals. Naive CD8 cells comprised CD45RO-negative, CCR7-positively selected cells, excluding terminally differentiated effector memory CD45RA+ cells. The method was immunoSEQ multiplex PCR; TCRdb's version includes in-frame clones alone and lacks a portion of them. The table has a few hundred thousand clones, 95% seen once. The sample consisted of naive CD8+ T cells sorted from blood. The receptors come from a woman aged 30 to 39 in good health.

V is TRBV11-3 and J is TRBJ2-5; D gene uncertain. V gave up 1 base and J gave up 5 bases, with 11 bases separating them. This CDR3 spans 14 amino acids. Germline CDR1 and CDR2: SGHNT and YENEEA. The CDR3 sequence is CASSLAGMAETQYF. CDR3 nucleotides: TGTGCCAGCAGCTTAGCTGGAATGGCGGAGACCCAGTACTTC.

V and J are TRBV19 and TRBJ2-7; D might be TRBD2 (5 bases). CDR1 is LNHDA, CDR2 SQIVND, per germline (reference sequence). This CDR3 contains 16 residues. The ends were cut back, 6 bases at V and 4 bases at J, with 22 bases in the middle. In DNA, the CDR3 is TGTGCCAGTAGAGGGTCTAGTGCTAGCTCTGTTTACGAGCAGTACTTC. It specifies CASRGSSASSVYEQYF.

The gene calls are TRBV7-8 and TRBJ1-3; D not certain. CDR1 and CDR2 from the germline V gene are SGHVS and FQNEAQ. With 3 bases removed from V and 4 bases from J, the gap between germline ends came to 1 base. CDR3 length: 11 amino acids. In DNA, the CDR3 is TGTGCCAGCAGCTTCGGAAACACCATATATTTT. Translating it yields CASSFGNTIYF.

The gene calls are TRBV27 and TRBJ1-5; D call uncertain. Germline V gene data show CDR1 as MNHEY and CDR2 as SMNVEV (reference sequence). Trimming took 6 bases from V and 2 from J, leaving 14 bases between them. This CDR3 contains 15 residues. Written as DNA, the CDR3 is TGTGCCAGCAGCCCCCAGCATGTTGGCAATCAGCCCCAGCATTTT. It yields the protein CASSPQHVGNQPQHF.

This rearrangement joins TRBV27 to TRBJ2-1, with D possibly called TRBD1 or TRBD2 (6 bases each). Trimming stripped 7 bases from V and 5 bases from J, with 15 bases between. The CDR3 totals 14 residues. In germline, CDR1 is MNHEY, CDR2 SMNVEV (reference sequence). The CDR3 DNA sequence: TGTGCCAGCACCTTCACGGGGGCCCACAATGAGCAGTTCTTC. It translates to CASTFTGAHNEQFF.

Note on this clone: Other DNA variants within this sample encode the same CDR3. V is TRBV7-3 and J is TRBJ2-7; D is unresolved. CDR3 length: 13 residues. V was shortened by 2 bases and J by 2 bases, with 7 bases between the two germline ends. Germline-derived CDR1 and CDR2 are SGHTA and FQGTGA. The CDR3 DNA is TGTGCCAGCAGCTTAGACACTACCTACGAGCAGTACTTC. Translated: CASSLDTTYEQYF.

The chain couples TRBV11-2 to TRBJ2-1, with a possible D match to TRBD2 (6 bases). In germline, CDR1 is SGHAT, CDR2 FQNNGV. The CDR3 consists of 15 residues. The germline V and J ends were trimmed by 5 bases and 2 bases, with 13 bases remaining between them. CDR3 sequence reads: CASSAPGTPYNEQFF. DNA of the CDR3: TGTGCCAGCAGCGCGCCCGGGACTCCCTACAATGAGCAGTTCTTC.

The chain has TRBV28 and TRBJ2-7, with D tentatively TRBD2 (5 bases). V lost 5 bases and J lost 4, with 12 bases in between. This CDR3 has 13 residues. Germline values: CDR1 MDHEN, CDR2 SYDVKM. CDR3 coding DNA: TGTGCCAGCAGTCCACTGAGGAGGTACGAGCAGTACTTC. Its protein is CASSPLRRYEQYF.

A note on this clone: Other DNA sequences of this sample code for an identical CDR3. The V and J genes are TRBV5-4 and TRBJ1-2; 8 bases match TRBD1. The CDR3 has 13 residues. Germline values: CDR1 SGHNT, CDR2 YYREEE (reference sequence). J lost 6 bases, V lost 2 bases, and 3 bases had no gene match. The CDR3 region has the DNA TGTGCCAGCAGCTTAGACAGGGGACATGGCTACACCTTC. The encoded protein is CASSLDRGHGYTF.

The chain carries TRBV25-1 and TRBJ2-7; TRBD2 agrees at 8 bases. Germline CDR1 reads MGHDK; CDR2 reads SYGVNS. Germline trimming cut 10 bases from V and 2 bases from J; bases unmatched to any gene: 7. The CDR3 runs 13 residues. As DNA, the CDR3 is TGTGCCACCAGCGGGGGCTTCACCTACGAGCAGTACTTC. The encoded protein is CATSGGFTYEQYF.

This clone was seen a handful of times. J is TRBJ1-2 and V is TRBV28, with TRBD1 identical over 8 bases. With 7 bases clipped from V and 8 bases from J, the junction kept 9 bases outside the gene matches. The CDR3 covers 13 residues. Germline CDR1 MDHEN, CDR2 SYDVKM. The CDR3 bases are TGTGCCAGCAACGGACAGGGCTCAATAGGCTACACCTTC. Translation: CASNGQGSIGYTF.

This rearrangement joins TRBV29-1 to TRBJ2-1; 7 bases are shared with TRBD2. CDR1 and CDR2 (germline): SQVTM, ANQGSEA. This CDR3 comprises 14 residues. The V gene end was trimmed by 5 bases and the J gene end by 3 bases; junction bases not matched to a gene: 7. The CDR3 DNA sequence: TGCAGCGTTTATATGTGGGAGGGCTACAATGAGCAGTTCTTC. Amino acids: CSVYMWEGYNEQFF.

V usage is TRBV10-1 and J usage is TRBJ2-1; 10 bases agree with TRBD2. Germline assignment: CDR1 WNHNN and CDR2 SYGVQD (reference sequence). J gave up 8 bases and V 3 bases, and 7 bases lay outside the gene matches. This CDR3 region has 15 residues. The chain's CDR3 is CASSDQASGSYEQFF. In DNA, the CDR3 is TGCGCCAGCAGTGATCAGGCTAGCGGGAGTTATGAGCAGTTCTTC.

The genes are TRBV15 and TRBJ2-5, with D unresolved. The CDR3 is 11 residues long. V was clipped by 3 bases and J by 5 bases, with 4 bases between them. Germline loops: CDR1 LNHNV, CDR2 YYDKDF (reference sequence). The CDR3 region has the DNA TGTGCCACCAGCAGCCTGGAGACCCAGTACTTC. Translated: CATSSLETQYF.

The J gene is TRBJ1-1, the V gene TRBV27; D remains ambiguous. The V gene's germline CDR1 is MNHEY and CDR2 SMNVEV (reference sequence). Trimming pared 2 bases from V and 1 base from J, leaving 11 bases between. This CDR3 comprises 15 residues. The CDR3 bases are TGTGCCAGCAGTTTAAGGTGGGCAGGGAACACTGAAGCTTTCTTT. Amino acid sequence: CASSLRWAGNTEAFF.

The chain carries TRBV7-9 and TRBJ1-1; the match to TRBD1 covers 7 bases. Losses at the gene ends were 5 bases for V and 4 bases for J; bases not matched to a gene: 10. The CDR3 loop spans 15 amino acids. Germline lookup yields CDR1 SEHNR and CDR2 FQNEAQ (reference sequence). The CDR3 DNA follows: TGTGCCAGCAGCCTAGTTATCAGGGGGTTCACTGAAGCTTTCTTT. This encodes CASSLVIRGFTEAFF. The full variable domain, with the rest looked up from reference TRBV7-9 and TRBJ1-1, is DTGVSQNPRHKITKRGQNVTFRCDPISEHNRLYWYRQTLGQGPEFLTYFQNEAQLEKSRLLSDRFSAERPKGSFSTLEIQRTEQGDSAMYLCASSLVIRGFTEAFFGQGTRLTVV.

This chain joins TRBV27 and TRBJ2-7; no reliable D call. Germline V gene data show CDR1 as MNHEY and CDR2 as SMNVEV (reference sequence). The CDR3 runs to 11 residues. Between the trimmed V and J ends, which lost 6 bases and 5 bases, there was a span of 8 bases. The CDR3 loop reads CASRHLNEQYF. The CDR3 DNA reads TGTGCCAGCAGGCATCTCAACGAGCAGTACTTC.

The rearrangement links TRBV4-1 to TRBJ2-5; D assignment may be TRBD1 or TRBD2 (5 bases each). The germline gives CDR1 MGHRA, CDR2 YSYEKL. Trimming cost V 1 base and J 6 bases, with 15 bases left between them. This CDR3 has 15 residues. CDR3: CASSQVYKGSQTQYF. CDR3 DNA: TGCGCCAGCAGCCAAGTGTACAAGGGGAGTCAGACCCAGTACTTC.

The chain employs TRBV28 and TRBJ1-5, with 8 bases lining up with TRBD1. The trim removed 7 bases at V and 7 bases at J, leaving 18 bases unmatched. The germline CDR1 and CDR2 sequences are MDHEN and SYDVKM. The CDR3 runs to 17 residues. CDR3 in amino acids: CASIEQGVDSLWQPQHF. The CDR3 nucleotides read TGTGCCAGCATTGAACAGGGGGTGGACTCCTTGTGGCAGCCCCAGCATTTT.

The chain uses TRBV5-4 and TRBJ2-7; a weak D match, TRBD2 (5 bases). The CDR3 runs to 13 residues. The germline CDR1 and CDR2 sequences are SGHNT and YYREEE (reference sequence). V was pared by 4 bases and J by 3 bases, with 11 bases between. CDR3 amino acids: CASSATTSYEQYF. The DNA of the CDR3 is TGTGCCAGCAGCGCTACCACTAGCTACGAGCAGTACTTC.

The gene calls are TRBV4-1 and TRBJ2-5; 8 nucleotides align to TRBD1. Near its end, the DNA agrees better with TRBJ2-7, so the J call may be wrong. This CDR3 is 16 amino acids long. Germline values: CDR1 MGHRA, CDR2 YSYEKL. The CDR3 region has the DNA TGCGCCAGCAGCCAGGCAGGGGGCGCGGGGACCTACGAGCAGTACTTC. Amino acids: CASSQAGGAGTYEQYF.

As concerns this clone: Other DNA sequences from this sample encode an identical CDR3 as well. V gene TRBV27 combines with J gene TRBJ1-2; the D is unclear. The V end lost 4 bases, the J end lost 4 bases, and 7 bases lay between the germline ends. CDR1 is MNHEY, CDR2 SMNVEV, per germline (reference sequence). The CDR3 covers 12 residues. The CDR3 sequence is CASSSGSYGYTF. The CDR3 region has the DNA TGTGCCAGCAGTTCCGGGAGCTATGGCTACACCTTC.

The chain combines TRBV9 with TRBJ1-2, with TRBD1 matching 11 bases. The CDR3 has 16 amino acids. Germline V gives CDR1 SGDLS, CDR2 YYNGEE. The ends lost 3 bases at V and 2 bases at J; junction bases unmatched: 6. The CDR3 loop reads CASSGTGGELNYGYTF. As DNA, the CDR3 is TGTGCCAGCAGCGGGACAGGGGGCGAATTGAACTATGGCTACACCTTC.

This chain uses TRBV28 with TRBJ1-1; 10 nucleotides line up with TRBD1. CDR3 length: 15 residues. Germline V gene sequence: CDR1 MDHEN, CDR2 SYDVKM. The V and J ends lost 7 bases and 4 bases, in that order; junction bases with no gene match: 9. The CDR3 sequence: CASIRERTGGTEAFF. CDR3 in DNA: TGTGCCAGCATCAGAGAGAGGACAGGGGGCACTGAAGCTTTCTTT.

The chain links TRBV7-9 to TRBJ1-5, with TRBD1 identical over 7 bases. This CDR3 contains 14 residues. Per germline, CDR1 SEHNR and CDR2 FQNEAQ (reference sequence). Trimming removed 5 bases from V and 1 base from J; junction bases left unmatched: 2. The CDR3 DNA reads as TGTGCCAGCAGCAAACAGGGGAGCAATCAGCCCCAGCATTTT. Translating gives CASSKQGSNQPQHF.

The chain is built from TRBV7-9 and TRBJ2-3; D may be TRBD1 (5 bases). V was shortened by 8 bases and J by 6 bases, with 6 bases between the two germline ends. Germline loops: CDR1 SEHNR, CDR2 FQNEAQ (reference sequence). CDR3 length: 10 residues. CDR3 region: CASQGDTQYF. In nucleotides, the CDR3 is TGTGCCAGCCAGGGTGATACGCAGTATTTT.

As to this clone: Relative to the germline gene, one junction end is altered; a read error may explain this. The genes are TRBV7-8 and TRBJ2-1, with 12 bases lining up with TRBD2. Germline CDR1 SGHVS, CDR2 FQNEAQ. CDR3 size: 15 residues. The CDR3 loop is CASSLALAGGYEQFF. Here the CDR3 DNA reads TGTGCCAGCAGCCTAGCACTAGCGGGAGGATATGAGCAGTTCTTC.

The chain recombines TRBV15 with TRBJ2-3; TRBD2 matches 7 bases. This CDR3 has 14 amino acids. Germline CDR1 is LNHNV and CDR2 is YYDKDF (reference sequence). V lost 6 bases, J lost 6 bases, and 9 bases stayed unmatched. The CDR3 sequence is CATRGEGEADTQYF. The CDR3 DNA follows: TGTGCCACCAGGGGGGAGGGAGAGGCTGATACGCAGTATTTT. The variable domain in full, completed from reference TRBV15 and TRBJ2-3, reads DAMVIQNPRYQVTQFGKPVTLSCSQTLNHNVMYWYQQKSSQAPKLLFHYYDKDFNNEADTPDNFQSRRPNTSFCFLDIRSPGLGDTAMYLCATRGEGEADTQYFGPGTRLTVL.

This sequence joins TRBV25-1 and TRBJ2-5; 8 bases are a match to TRBD2. Trimming at V came to 5 bases and at J to 6 bases, leaving 14 bases not matched to a gene. The germline V gene encodes CDR1 MGHDK and CDR2 SYGVNS. The CDR3 is made up of 16 amino acids. This chain's CDR3 is CASSPKVSREGKTQYF. The DNA for the CDR3 is TGTGCCAGCAGTCCAAAGGTTTCTCGGGAGGGTAAGACCCAGTACTTC.

The V gene is TRBV4-2, the J gene TRBJ1-3; D uncertain. Trimming pared 0 bases from V and 1 base from J, leaving 10 bases between. The CDR3 covers 16 residues. CDR1 is LGHNA and CDR2 is YNFKEQ in the germline V gene. CDR3: CASSQDLQLSGNTIYF. The CDR3 region has the DNA TGTGCCAGCAGCCAAGATCTACAGCTATCTGGAAACACCATATATTTT.